Each of the 2 T cell receptor beta chains below was sequenced from the same sample in a study of cytomegalovirus exposure and HLA in healthy donors. The PCR had 60 Vbeta and 13 Jbeta primers. Some clones are missing from TCRdb's copy, which holds only in-frame ones; the method was immunoSEQ multiplex PCR. The table shows approximately 74,000 clones, with over 70% occurring only once. The sample taken for sequencing was PBMCs. The receptors stem from a woman aged 40 to 50 in good health and CMV-seronegative.

This clone was seen only once. This chain joins TRBV5-1 and TRBJ2-7, with TRBD2 matching 12 bases. The CDR3 runs to 14 residues. Germline trimming cut 4 bases from V and 4 bases from J; bases unmatched to any gene: 3. Germline V lookup: CDR1 SGHRS, CDR2 YFSETQ. CDR3 region: CASSVLAGGYEQYF. CDR3 in DNA: TGCGCCAGCAGCGTCCTAGCGGGGGGGTACGAGCAGTACTTC.

This clone was picked up a small number of times. Other nucleotide sequences from this sample produce the same CDR3. The V gene is TRBV11-2, the J gene TRBJ1-1, with 8 bases matching TRBD1. CDR3 length: 13 amino acids. Germline values: CDR1 SGHAT, CDR2 FQNNGV. The V and J ends lost 5 bases and 3 bases, in that order; junction bases with no gene match: 2. This CDR3 reads CASSPDRDTEAFF. For the CDR3, the DNA is TGTGCCAGCAGCCCGGACAGGGACACTGAAGCTTTCTTT.